Below, 6 T cell receptor beta chains from the same sample are listed, as sequenced in a study of blood T cell repertoires in COVID-19. Produced via immunoSEQ multiplex PCR; TCRdb's table is partial and in-frame only. The sample holds tens of thousands of clones, roughly 89% seen once. Sequencing was carried out using peripheral blood. The source of these receptors is a middle-aged man with COVID-19, enrolled during active disease.

The CDR3 here is CAWGRTGRQETQYF. In DNA form, the CDR3 reads TGTGCCTGGGGGAGGACAGGGCGCCAAGAGACCCAGTACTTC. This chain uses TRBV30 with TRBJ2-5, with 8 positions matching TRBD1. CDR1 is GTSNPN, CDR2 SVGIG, per germline (reference sequence). Trimming took 5 bases from V and 1 from J; bases not matched to a gene: 6. The CDR3 loop spans 14 amino acids.

The chain uses TRBV19 and TRBJ1-1, with 8 bases lining up with TRBD1. The CDR3 covers 15 residues. V was pared by 5 bases and J by 4 bases, with 9 bases of the junction left unmatched. CDR1 LNHDA and CDR2 SQIVND come from the germline V gene (reference sequence). The CDR3 DNA reads TGTGCCAGTAGTGTGGACAGGGCGCCGTCCACTGAAGCTTTCTTT. This gives the protein CASSVDRAPSTEAFF.

This clone was recorded once. CDR3 sequence: CAINRNGFTDTQYF. Here the CDR3 DNA reads TGTGCCATCAACAGGAACGGATTTACAGATACGCAGTATTTT. The chain combines TRBV10-3 with TRBJ2-3; TRBD1 is a possible D gene (5 bases). This CDR3 is 14 amino acids long. From germline, CDR1 is ENHRY and CDR2 SYGVKD. Trimming took off 7 bases at V and 3 bases at J, with 14 bases between the two ends.

J is TRBJ2-5 and V is TRBV5-4; D is uncertain. Germline assignment: CDR1 SGHNT and CDR2 YYREEE (reference sequence). The CDR3 has 13 residues. Trimming removed 0 bases from V and 5 bases from J, with 8 bases in between. CDR3 DNA sequence: TGTGCCAGCAGCTTGGTCCCGGTGGAGACCCAGTACTTC. This translates into CASSLVPVETQYF.

The chain joins TRBV6-5 to TRBJ2-1, with 8 bases identical to TRBD1. In germline, CDR1 is MNHEY, CDR2 SVGAGI. This CDR3 contains 15 residues. V gave up 0 bases and J gave up 7 bases; unmatched junction bases: 5. The CDR3 loop is CASSYSQGAMNEQFF. The CDR3 DNA reads TGTGCCAGCAGTTACTCCCAGGGGGCGATGAATGAGCAGTTCTTC.

The chain recombines TRBV10-2 with TRBJ2-3; possibly TRBD2 for D (5 bases). CDR3 length equals 12 residues. Trimming stripped 2 bases from V and 11 bases from J, with 11 bases between. CDR1 is WSHSY, CDR2 SAAADI, per germline. The CDR3 DNA sequence: TGCGCCAGCAGTGAGATTCTAGAGGGGCAGTATTTT. This gives the protein CASSEILEGQYF.